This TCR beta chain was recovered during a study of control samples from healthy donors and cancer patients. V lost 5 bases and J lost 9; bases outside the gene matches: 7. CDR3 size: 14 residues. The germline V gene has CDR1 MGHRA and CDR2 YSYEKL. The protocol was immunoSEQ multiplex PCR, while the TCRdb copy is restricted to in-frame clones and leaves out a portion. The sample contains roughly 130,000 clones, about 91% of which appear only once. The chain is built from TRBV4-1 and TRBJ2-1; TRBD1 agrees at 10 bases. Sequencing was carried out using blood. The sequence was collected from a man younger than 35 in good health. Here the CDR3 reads CASSEGQGSPEQFF. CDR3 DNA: TGCGCCAGCAGCGAGGGACAGGGGAGTCCTGAGCAGTTCTTC.